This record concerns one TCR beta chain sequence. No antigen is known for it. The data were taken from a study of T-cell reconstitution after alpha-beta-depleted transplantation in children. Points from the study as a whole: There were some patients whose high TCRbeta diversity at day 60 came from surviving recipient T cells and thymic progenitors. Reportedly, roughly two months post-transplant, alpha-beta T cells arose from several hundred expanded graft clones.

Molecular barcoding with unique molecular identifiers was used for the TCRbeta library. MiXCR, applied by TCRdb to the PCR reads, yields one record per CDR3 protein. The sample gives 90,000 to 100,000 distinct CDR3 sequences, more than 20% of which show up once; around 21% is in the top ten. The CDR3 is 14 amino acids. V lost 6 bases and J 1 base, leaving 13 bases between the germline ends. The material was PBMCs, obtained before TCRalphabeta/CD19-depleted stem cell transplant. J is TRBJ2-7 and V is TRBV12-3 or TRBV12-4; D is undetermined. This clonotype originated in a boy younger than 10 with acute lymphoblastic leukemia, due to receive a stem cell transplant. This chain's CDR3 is CASSLPGPSYEQYF. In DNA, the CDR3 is TGTGCCAGCAGCCTCCCTGGGCCGTCCTACGAGCAGTACTTC.